The 26 T cell receptor beta chains below come from one sample, sequenced in a study of CD8 T cells in ankylosing spondylitis. TCRdb re-analysed the 5' RACE reads in MiXCR, keeping a single row per CDR3 protein. This table has around 250,000 distinct CDR3 sequences, roughly 10% appearing once. Material for sequencing was blood, either unsorted or a sorted T cell fraction (not recorded which). All receptors derive from a male donor with ankylosing spondylitis or in good health (not recorded which).

Ten or more counts support this clonotype. The chain couples TRBV25-1 to TRBJ2-3; no clear D. V lost 3 bases and J 1 base, leaving 8 bases between the germline ends. Germline CDR1 and CDR2: MGHDK and SYGVNS. The CDR3 length is 14 residues. CDR3 region: CASSDKDGTDTQYF. The CDR3 region has the DNA TGTGCCAGCAGTGACAAGGACGGCACAGATACGCAGTATTTT. Filled out from reference TRBV25-1 and TRBJ2-3, the complete variable domain reads EADIYQTPRYLVIGTGKKITLECSQTMGHDKMYWYQQDPGMELHLIHYSYGVNSTEKGDLSSESTVSRIRTEHFPLTLESARPSHTSQYLCASSDKDGTDTQYFGPGTRLTVL.

This clonotype was picked up many times. This chain connects TRBV7-2 to TRBJ2-1, with a weak D call TRBD2 (7 bases). The CDR3 loop spans 15 amino acids. V lost 2 bases and J lost 6, with 14 bases in between. Looked up from germline, CDR1 is SGHTA and CDR2 is FQGNSA. The CDR3 region has the DNA TGTGCCAGCAGCTTATCGGCGGGGGCGCTCAATGAGCAGTTCTTC. This encodes CASSLSAGALNEQFF.

This clonotype came up many times. The chain couples TRBV20-1 to TRBJ2-1; 10 bases align to TRBD2. The CDR3 spans 18 residues. The ends lost 1 base at V and 1 base at J; junction bases unmatched: 10. Germline V gene sequence: CDR1 DFQATT, CDR2 SNEGSKA (reference sequence). CDR3 DNA: TGCAGTGCTAGAGCAATAATAGCGGGGGGCGAATCCTACAATGAGCAGTTCTTC. Translating it yields CSARAIIAGGESYNEQFF.

For this clonotype: Since a much larger clone is just one base distant, this may be a read error. The chain recombines TRBV3-1 with TRBJ2-7; tentative D call: TRBD2 (5 bases). This CDR3 comprises 16 residues. Germline CDR1 is LGHDT and CDR2 is YNNKEL (reference sequence). The CDR3 DNA sequence: TGTGCCATCAGCCAAGTTGTGGGCGCCTCCTCGGGGGAGCAGTACTTC. It encodes CAISQVVGASSGEQYF.

The chain recombines TRBV12-3 or TRBV12-4 with TRBJ1-2; TRBD1 is a possible D gene (5 bases). The CDR3 consists of 14 residues. Trimming cost V 5 bases and J 4 bases, with 14 bases left between them. This chain's CDR3 is CASSPHGTIYGYTF. The CDR3 DNA follows: TGTGCCAGCAGTCCCCACGGGACGATCTATGGCTACACCTTC.

This clonotype was counted many times. This chain joins TRBV28 and TRBJ2-1; no firm D call. CDR3 length: 11 residues. Trimming pared 3 bases from V and 9 bases from J, leaving 6 bases between. Germline V gives CDR1 MDHEN, CDR2 SYDVKM. The CDR3 DNA reads TGTGCCAGCAGTTTTTGGCGTGAGCAGTTCTTC. This gives the protein CASSFWREQFF.

This clonotype appeared many times. J is TRBJ2-3 and V is TRBV29-1; weak D call: TRBD1 (6 bases). The germline CDR1 and CDR2 sequences are SQVTM and ANQGSEA. The ends were cut back, 2 bases at V and 5 bases at J, with 11 bases in the middle. CDR3 length: 13 amino acids. CDR3 region: CSVEQGYGDTQYF. CDR3 in DNA: TGCAGCGTTGAACAGGGGTACGGAGATACGCAGTATTTT.

The table lists this clonotype with many counts. V usage is TRBV29-1 and J usage is TRBJ1-1, with unresolved D. The CDR3 spans 12 residues. With 8 bases removed from V and 0 bases from J, the gap between germline ends came to 10 bases. Germline CDR1 and CDR2: SQVTM and ANQGSEA. CDR3 coding DNA: TGCAGCTCTGTTCTTATGAACACTGAAGCTTTCTTT. This codes for CSSVLMNTEAFF.

The rearrangement joins TRBV12-3 or TRBV12-4 to TRBJ2-3; D not certain. The length of the CDR3 is 13 residues. The V gene lost 3 bases and the J gene lost 6 bases, with 10 bases spanning the gap. The CDR3 nucleotides read TGTGCCAGCAGTTTGTTCCGATCTGATACGCAGTATTTT. Translation gives CASSLFRSDTQYF.

This clonotype showed up many times. The chain carries TRBV5-1 and TRBJ1-1; 9 bases match TRBD1. Germline-derived CDR1 and CDR2 are SGHRS and YFSETQ. The CDR3 covers 14 residues. J was trimmed by 4 bases and V by 4 bases; bases with no gene match: 5. CDR3: CASSRTTGGTEAFF. The CDR3 DNA follows: TGCGCCAGCAGCCGCACGACAGGGGGCACTGAAGCTTTCTTT.

The table lists this clonotype with many counts. This chain joins TRBV12-3 or TRBV12-4 and TRBJ2-1; D gene uncertain. The V end was cut by 6 bases, the J end by 7 bases, with 10 bases between. This CDR3 contains 12 residues. In DNA form, the CDR3 reads TGTGCCAGCAGGTTCCCCCGGAATGAGCAGTTCTTC. This gives the protein CASRFPRNEQFF.

Ten or more counts support this clonotype. The chain has TRBV5-1 and TRBJ2-7; 11 positions match TRBD1. Per germline, CDR1 SGHRS and CDR2 YFSETQ. This CDR3 has 15 amino acids. The V gene end was trimmed by 4 bases and the J gene end by 9 bases; junction bases not matched to a gene: 12. CDR3 DNA sequence: TGCGCCAGCAGCGCCTCCGGGACAGGGGGGAGTAGGCAGTACTTC. Residues: CASSASGTGGSRQYF. Based on the CDR3 plus reference TRBV5-1 and TRBJ2-7, the full variable domain is KAGVTQTPRYLIKTRGQQVTLSCSPISGHRSVSWYQQTPGQGLQFLFEYFSETQRNKGNFPGRFSGRQFSNSRSEMNVSTLELGDSALYLCASSASGTGGSRQYFGPGTRLTVT.

This clonotype was counted ten times or more. This chain connects TRBV7-8 to TRBJ2-3, with D perhaps given as TRBD1 or TRBD2 (5 bases each). This CDR3 region has 12 residues. From germline, CDR1 is SGHVS and CDR2 FQNEAQ. Trimming shortened V by 6 bases and J by 9 bases, and 13 bases separated the two germline ends. The CDR3 region has the DNA TGTGCCAGCAGTCATGGGACCCCAACGCAGTATTTT. It codes for CASSHGTPTQYF.

In nucleotides, the CDR3 is TGTGCCAGCAGCCTTTACCAGGGGATGGGAGGGCAAGAGACCCAGTACTTC. Protein sequence: CASSLYQGMGGQETQYF. The V call is TRBV27, the J call TRBJ2-5, with D perhaps matching TRBD2 (7 bases). Germline values: CDR1 MNHEY, CDR2 SMNVEV (reference sequence). The CDR3 totals 17 residues. V lost 6 bases and J lost 2, with 22 bases in between.

V and J are TRBV7-9 and TRBJ2-2, with D possibly TRBD1 on 6 matching bases. V shed 7 bases and J shed 0 bases, with 12 bases lying between them. Germline V lookup: CDR1 SEHNR, CDR2 FQNEAQ (reference sequence). The CDR3 covers 15 residues. CDR3 in amino acids: CASTPRQANTGELFF. The CDR3 nucleotides read TGTGCCAGCACACCTAGACAGGCGAACACCGGGGAGCTGTTTTTT.

This clonotype was found many times. The V gene is TRBV5-1, the J gene TRBJ1-1; D is unresolved. The CDR3 spans 17 residues. The V and J ends lost 1 base and 11 bases respectively, with 27 bases between them. Germline CDR1 is SGHRS and CDR2 is YFSETQ. CDR3 residues: CASSLFPPFREGRKAFF. In DNA form, the CDR3 reads TGCGCCAGCAGCTTGTTCCCTCCATTCCGCGAGGGTAGGAAGGCTTTCTTT.

This clonotype was detected many times. The chain has TRBV20-1 and TRBJ1-1; possibly TRBD1 for D (5 bases). Germline assignment: CDR1 DFQATT and CDR2 SNEGSKA (reference sequence). This CDR3 has 15 amino acids. The V gene lost 6 bases and the J gene lost 4 bases, with 21 bases spanning the gap. CDR3 DNA sequence: TGCAGTGCACTAGTCCCTTCCCAGGGAGGCACTGAAGCTTTCTTT. Translating gives CSALVPSQGGTEAFF.

This clonotype was seen ten or more times. This chain links TRBV5-4 with TRBJ1-2, with D hard to call. The germline gives CDR1 SGHNT, CDR2 YYREEE (reference sequence). Trimming removed 4 bases from V and 4 bases from J, with 11 bases in between. The CDR3 runs to 13 residues. The CDR3 region is CASSLQRLYGYTF. The CDR3, as DNA: TGTGCCAGCAGCCTCCAGAGACTCTATGGCTACACCTTC. The full variable domain, in which reference TRBV5-4 and TRBJ1-2 provide the parts outside the CDR3, is ETGVTQSPTHLIKTRGQQVTLRCSSQSGHNTVSWYQQALGQGPQFIFQYYREEENGRGNFPPRFSGLQFPNYSSELNVNALELDDSALYLCASSLQRLYGYTFGSGTRLTVV.

This clonotype appeared many times. This sequence joins TRBV6-5 and TRBJ1-1; D call uncertain. The CDR3 length is 11 residues. The germline V gene has CDR1 MNHEY and CDR2 SVGAGI. Deletions cut 8 bases from V and 1 base from J, with 5 bases between. The CDR3 loop is CASGKNTEAFF. CDR3 nucleotide sequence: TGTGCCAGCGGAAAGAACACTGAAGCTTTCTTT.

This clonotype occurred a few times. The V call is TRBV11-3, the J call TRBJ2-1; D is ambiguous. The CDR3 sequence is 13 residues long. V shed 1 base and J shed 6 bases, with 7 bases lying between them. Germline V gives CDR1 SGHNT, CDR2 YENEEA. The CDR3 reads CASSLGASNEQFF. The CDR3 DNA sequence: TGTGCCAGCAGCTTAGGGGCCTCCAATGAGCAGTTCTTC.

At least ten counts were recorded for this clonotype. The chain employs TRBV5-1 and TRBJ2-3, with D hard to call. Germline V gives CDR1 SGHRS, CDR2 YFSETQ. V was shortened by 5 bases and J by 0 bases, with 7 bases between the two germline ends. The CDR3 runs to 13 residues. The CDR3 loop reads CASRKTSTDTQYF. CDR3 in DNA: TGCGCCAGCAGGAAAACTAGCACAGATACGCAGTATTTT.

This clonotype was observed a single time. V is TRBV2 and J is TRBJ2-5; no clear D. Germline-derived CDR1 and CDR2 are SNHLY and FYNNEI. This CDR3 comprises 17 residues. Between the trimmed V and J ends, which lost 0 bases and 2 bases, there was a span of 16 bases. The chain's CDR3 is CASSEAGRWVGQETQYF. DNA for the CDR3: TGTGCCAGCAGTGAAGCAGGGCGCTGGGTAGGTCAAGAGACCCAGTACTTC.

In this sample, this clonotype turned up many times. The rearrangement joins TRBV5-1 to TRBJ2-2, with D tentatively TRBD2 (6 bases). CDR3 length: 13 residues. Germline CDR1 reads SGHRS; CDR2 reads YFSETQ. V was cut by 7 bases and J by 8 bases, with 15 bases left in between. The CDR3 DNA is TGCGCCAGCCAGACGGGAGCCGTGGGGGAGCTGTTTTTT. Encoded protein: CASQTGAVGELFF.

Ten or more counts support this clonotype. J is TRBJ2-5 and V is TRBV20-1, with D possibly being TRBD2 (6 bases). Trimming took off 6 bases at V and 1 base at J, with 18 bases between the two ends. The CDR3 runs to 15 residues. The V gene's germline CDR1 is DFQATT and CDR2 SNEGSKA (reference sequence). CDR3 nucleotides: TGCAGTGCCGACAAATCCGGGGAGGTCCAAGAGACCCAGTACTTC. Translating it yields CSADKSGEVQETQYF.

This clonotype has a count of ten or more. The chain links TRBV6-4 to TRBJ2-1; 11 bases match TRBD2. CDR1 MRHNA and CDR2 SNTAGT come from the germline V gene. There are 18 residues in the CDR3. Germline trimming cut 3 bases from V and 0 bases from J; bases unmatched to any gene: 7. DNA for the CDR3: TGTGCCAGCAGTGATCTAGCGGGAGGTGGGAGCTCCTACAATGAGCAGTTCTTC. Translated: CASSDLAGGGSSYNEQFF.

J is TRBJ1-1 and V is TRBV7-2; possible D gene TRBD1, 5 bases. V was shortened by 5 bases and J by 3 bases, with 19 bases between the two germline ends. This CDR3 contains 16 residues. Germline-derived CDR1 and CDR2 are SGHTA and FQGNSA. CDR3 sequence reads: CASSRWGGVQDTEAFF. The CDR3 nucleotides are TGTGCCAGCAGCCGTTGGGGCGGGGTTCAAGACACTGAAGCTTTCTTT.